The 17 T cell receptor beta chains presented below share a single source sample, sequenced in a study of early stage breast cancer tumors. Generated by immunoSEQ multiplex PCR, the TCRdb table keeps only in-frame clones and is missing some. The profile covers 27,000 or so clones, with approximately 85% appearing a single time and less than 9.5% taken by the ten largest. Specimen: blood. Source of these receptors: a person aged 45-60 years with breast cancer.

This clone has a single count. V is TRBV18 and J is TRBJ1-1, with TRBD1 matching 8 bases. There are 16 residues in the CDR3. V was clipped by 5 bases and J by 1 base; unmatched bases: 9. Germline V CDR1 and CDR2: KGHSH, LQKENI. For the CDR3, the DNA is TGTGCCAGCTCAGCTTGGACAGGGATTGGGAACACTGAAGCTTTCTTT. It yields the protein CASSAWTGIGNTEAFF.

Comment on this clone: Other DNA sequences in this sample translate to the same CDR3. The chain links TRBV27 to TRBJ2-2, with 11 bases aligning to TRBD2. CDR1 MNHEY and CDR2 SMNVEV come from the germline V gene (reference sequence). Trimming at V came to 5 bases and at J to 8 bases, leaving 4 bases not matched to a gene. The CDR3 spans 14 residues. The CDR3 bases are TGTGCCAGCAGTCCGGGACTAGCGGCGGGGGAGCTGTTTTTT. Amino acids: CASSPGLAAGELFF.

V is TRBV15 and J is TRBJ2-2, with TRBD1 matching over 9 bases. The germline V gene has CDR1 LNHNV and CDR2 YYDKDF (reference sequence). The CDR3 is 15 amino acids. The J segment lost 4 bases and the V segment lost 4 bases, leaving 4 bases of the junction unmatched. CDR3 loop: CATSNRGLGTGELFF. In DNA form, the CDR3 reads TGTGCCACCAGCAACAGGGGGCTGGGCACCGGGGAGCTGTTTTTT.

The gene calls are TRBV6-4 and TRBJ2-3; 10 positions match TRBD2. V was pared by 5 bases and J by 1 base, with 3 bases of the junction left unmatched. Germline V gene lookup returns CDR1 MRHNA and CDR2 SNTAGT. The length of the CDR3 is 15 residues. The CDR3, as DNA: TGTGCCAGCAGTAGAACTAGCGGGGGCACAGATACGCAGTATTTT. It codes for CASSRTSGGTDTQYF.

The chain links TRBV21-1 to TRBJ1-2. TRBV21-1 is deemed a pseudogene. This CDR3 has 13 residues. The CDR3 DNA reads as TGTGCCCAGTCGGGGGGCGGTGCCTATGGCTACACCTTC. It is translated as CAQSGGGAYGYTF.

The chain combines TRBV6-1 with TRBJ1-5; D gene ambiguous. The CDR3 runs to 13 residues. Trimming shortened V by 3 bases and J by 4 bases, and 7 bases separated the two germline ends. Germline assignment: CDR1 MNHNS and CDR2 SASEGT. The CDR3 sequence is CASSDRLNQPQHF. The CDR3 coding sequence is TGTGCCAGCAGTGACAGACTTAATCAGCCCCAGCATTTT.

This sequence joins TRBV18 and TRBJ1-1, with a possible D match to TRBD1 (5 bases). V was trimmed by 2 bases and J by 5 bases, leaving 18 bases between them. Per the germline V gene, CDR1 is KGHSH and CDR2 is LQKENI. This CDR3 is built from 16 residues. The CDR3 sequence is CASSPTSVGGRTEAFF. The CDR3, as DNA: TGTGCCAGCTCACCAACGTCCGTTGGGGGACGGACTGAAGCTTTCTTT.

V usage is TRBV11-3 and J usage is TRBJ2-1; D not certain. The germline gives CDR1 SGHNT, CDR2 YENEEA. This CDR3 is 14 amino acids long. V was pared by 5 bases and J by 2 bases, with 10 bases between. CDR3 bases: TGTGCCAGCAGCGCAATGAGTACCTACAATGAGCAGTTCTTC. Protein: CASSAMSTYNEQFF.

The chain links TRBV5-4 to TRBJ2-2; 8 positions agree with TRBD2. The J segment lost 7 bases and the V segment lost 3 bases, leaving 17 bases of the junction unmatched. Germline-derived CDR1 and CDR2 are SGHNT and YYREEE (reference sequence). The CDR3 runs to 18 residues. The CDR3 DNA follows: TGTGCCAGCAGCTCTCCCCAGAATAGCGGGATGGGGAACGGGGAGCTGTTTTTT. It specifies CASSSPQNSGMGNGELFF. The variable domain in full, with the rest retrieved from reference TRBV5-4 and TRBJ2-2, is ETGVTQSPTHLIKTRGQQVTLRCSSQSGHNTVSWYQQALGQGPQFIFQYYREEENGRGNFPPRFSGLQFPNYSSELNVNALELDDSALYLCASSSPQNSGMGNGELFFGEGSRLTVL.

This clone showed up just once. V is TRBV6-1 and J is TRBJ2-1; D gene uncertain. The CDR3 runs to 12 residues. Germline-derived CDR1 and CDR2 are MNHNS and SASEGT. V was trimmed by 8 bases and J by 5 bases, leaving 10 bases between them. CDR3 residues: CASLRPNNEQFF. In DNA, the CDR3 is TGTGCCAGCCTAAGGCCTAACAATGAGCAGTTCTTC.

The V and J genes are TRBV30 and TRBJ2-2; TRBD2 matches 8 bases. The germline V gene encodes CDR1 GTSNPN and CDR2 SVGIG (reference sequence). The CDR3 runs to 15 residues. J was trimmed by 3 bases and V by 4 bases; bases with no gene match: 7. This CDR3 is CAWIKGLEYTGELFF. The CDR3 nucleotides read TGTGCCTGGATAAAGGGACTAGAATACACCGGGGAGCTGTTTTTT. Variable domain in full (rest from reference TRBV30 and TRBJ2-2): SQTIHQWPATLVQPVGSPLSLECTVEGTSNPNLYWYRQAAGRGLQLLFYSVGIGQISSEVPQNLSASRPQDRQFILSSKKLLLSDSGFYLCAWIKGLEYTGELFFGEGSRLTVL.

The V call is TRBV11-3, the J call TRBJ2-3, with 10 bases that match TRBD2. The germline V gene has CDR1 SGHNT and CDR2 YENEEA. The CDR3 contains 19 residues. Trimming cost V 1 base and J 3 bases; bases outside gene matches: 13. The DNA of the CDR3 is TGTGCCAGCAGCTTAGGCGGGCCGCTAGCGGGAGAAGTGACAGATACGCAGTATTTT. Its protein is CASSLGGPLAGEVTDTQYF.

V gene TRBV4-1 combines with J gene TRBJ2-1, with 9 bases matching TRBD2. The CDR3 runs 16 residues. CDR1 and CDR2 (germline): MGHRA, YSYEKL. After removal of 0 bases from V and 10 bases from J, the junction contained 10 bases not matched to a gene. The CDR3 region is CASSQDQRGGVWEQFF. CDR3 DNA: TGCGCCAGCAGCCAAGATCAGCGCGGGGGGGTCTGGGAGCAGTTCTTC.

The V and J genes are TRBV2 and TRBJ2-1, with 8 bases identical to TRBD2. Germline V gene data show CDR1 as SNHLY and CDR2 as FYNNEI. The CDR3 length is 17 residues. Trimming removed 7 bases from V and 5 bases from J; junction bases left unmatched: 16. DNA for the CDR3: TGTGCCAGCATGAGAGAAAGCGGGAGAGTTATGGACAATGAGCAGTTCTTC. This gives the protein CASMRESGRVMDNEQFF. Looking up the rest from reference TRBV2 and TRBJ2-1 gives the full variable domain: EPEVTQTPSHQVTQMGQEVILRCVPISNHLYFYWYRQILGQKVEFLVSFYNNEISEKSEIFDDQFSVERPDGSNFTLKIRSTKLEDSAMYFCASMRESGRVMDNEQFFGPGTRLTVL.

This clone occurred once. V and J are TRBV7-9 and TRBJ1-3; 8 positions match TRBD1. CDR3 size: 16 residues. Germline V gives CDR1 SEHNR, CDR2 FQNEAQ (reference sequence). V gave up 5 bases and J gave up 3 bases; unmatched junction bases: 9. Written as DNA, the CDR3 is TGTGCCAGCAGCCCAACAGGGGGGATCGATGGAAACACCATATATTTT. Protein sequence: CASSPTGGIDGNTIYF.

This clone was seen a single time. J is TRBJ2-3 and V is TRBV15, with TRBD1 matching 9 bases. The length of the CDR3 is 13 residues. J was trimmed by 2 bases and V by 8 bases; bases with no gene match: 2. The V gene's germline CDR1 is LNHNV and CDR2 YYDKDF (reference sequence). The CDR3 loop is CATRDRATDTQYF. CDR3 in DNA: TGTGCCACCCGGGACAGGGCCACAGATACGCAGTATTTT. The full variable domain, completed using reference TRBV15 and TRBJ2-3, is DAMVIQNPRYQVTQFGKPVTLSCSQTLNHNVMYWYQQKSSQAPKLLFHYYDKDFNNEADTPDNFQSRRPNTSFCFLDIRSPGLGDTAMYLCATRDRATDTQYFGPGTRLTVL.

This clone occurred a few times. This sequence joins TRBV4-1 and TRBJ2-1; D is uncertain. The CDR3 runs 15 residues. The germline gives CDR1 MGHRA, CDR2 YSYEKL. Trimming shortened V by 4 bases and J by 0 bases, and 10 bases separated the two germline ends. CDR3 nucleotide sequence: TGCGCCAGCAGCCCCAGCGAACACTCCTACAATGAGCAGTTCTTC. Protein sequence: CASSPSEHSYNEQFF.